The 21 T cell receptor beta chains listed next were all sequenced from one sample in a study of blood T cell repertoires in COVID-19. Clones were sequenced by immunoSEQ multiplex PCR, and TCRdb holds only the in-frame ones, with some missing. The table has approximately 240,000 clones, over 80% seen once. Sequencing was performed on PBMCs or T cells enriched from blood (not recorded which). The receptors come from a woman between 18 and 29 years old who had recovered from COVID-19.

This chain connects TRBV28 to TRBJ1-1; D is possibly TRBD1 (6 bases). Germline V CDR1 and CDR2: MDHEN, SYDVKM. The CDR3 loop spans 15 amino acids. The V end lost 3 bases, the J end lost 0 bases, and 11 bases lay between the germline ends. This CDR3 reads CASSFSDRMNTEAFF. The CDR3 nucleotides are TGTGCCAGCAGTTTTAGTGACAGGATGAACACTGAAGCTTTCTTT.

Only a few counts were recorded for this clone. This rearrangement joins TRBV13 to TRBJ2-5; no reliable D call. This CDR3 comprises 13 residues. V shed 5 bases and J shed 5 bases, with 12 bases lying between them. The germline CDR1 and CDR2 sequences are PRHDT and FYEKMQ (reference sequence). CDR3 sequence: CASSQAQWETQYF. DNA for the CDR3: TGTGCCAGCAGCCAGGCCCAGTGGGAGACCCAGTACTTC.

Here the CDR3 reads CASSQAQGAKNIQYF. The DNA for the CDR3 is TGCGCCAGCAGCCAAGCACAGGGGGCCAAAAACATTCAGTACTTC. The gene calls are TRBV4-1 and TRBJ2-4; TRBD1 agrees at 7 bases. Looked up from germline, CDR1 is MGHRA and CDR2 is YSYEKL. This CDR3 is 15 amino acids long. V lost 1 base and J lost 1; bases outside the gene matches: 1.

Written as DNA, the CDR3 is TGTGCCAGCAGTGATGGGCAGTTCGGACAGTCACCCCTCCACTTT. Its protein product is CASSDGQFGQSPLHF. This rearrangement joins TRBV2 to TRBJ1-6; D may be TRBD1 (6 bases). V was clipped by 3 bases and J by 10 bases, with 16 bases between them. CDR1 is SNHLY, CDR2 FYNNEI, per germline. The CDR3 consists of 15 residues.

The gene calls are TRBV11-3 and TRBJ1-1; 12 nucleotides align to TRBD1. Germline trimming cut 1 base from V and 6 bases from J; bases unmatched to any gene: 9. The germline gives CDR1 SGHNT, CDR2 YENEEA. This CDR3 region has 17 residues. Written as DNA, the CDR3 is TGTGCCAGCAGCTTAGGGGAACGGGACAGGGGGCCCGCTGAAGCTTTCTTT. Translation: CASSLGERDRGPAEAFF.

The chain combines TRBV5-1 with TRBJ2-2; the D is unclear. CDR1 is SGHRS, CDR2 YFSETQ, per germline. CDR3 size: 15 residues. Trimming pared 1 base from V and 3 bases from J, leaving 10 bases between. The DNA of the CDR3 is TGCGCCAGCAGCTTGATAGCCTGGGACACCGGGGAGCTGTTTTTT. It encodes CASSLIAWDTGELFF.

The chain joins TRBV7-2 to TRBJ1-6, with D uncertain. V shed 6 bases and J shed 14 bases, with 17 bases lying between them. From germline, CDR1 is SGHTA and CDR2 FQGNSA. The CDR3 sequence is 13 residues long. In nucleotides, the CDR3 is TGTGCCAGCAGGAAGGACGGGGTGTCCACCCTCCACTTT. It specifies CASRKDGVSTLHF.

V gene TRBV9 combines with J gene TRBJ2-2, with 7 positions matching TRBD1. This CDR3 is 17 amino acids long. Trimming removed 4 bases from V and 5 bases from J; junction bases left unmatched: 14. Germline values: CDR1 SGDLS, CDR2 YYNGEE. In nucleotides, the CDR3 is TGTGCCAGCAGCCCTCAGGGGGTGCCGGACCAGACCGGGGAGCTGTTTTTT. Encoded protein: CASSPQGVPDQTGELFF. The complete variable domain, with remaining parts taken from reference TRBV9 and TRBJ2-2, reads DSGVTQTPKHLITATGQRVTLRCSPRSGDLSVYWYQQSLDQGLQFLIQYYNGEERAKGNILERFSAQQFPDLHSELNLSSLELGDSALYFCASSPQGVPDQTGELFFGEGSRLTVL.

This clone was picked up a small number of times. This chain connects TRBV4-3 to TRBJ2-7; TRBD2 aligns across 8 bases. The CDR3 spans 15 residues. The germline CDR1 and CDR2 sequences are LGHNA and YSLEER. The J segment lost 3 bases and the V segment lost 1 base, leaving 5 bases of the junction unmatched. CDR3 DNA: TGCGCCAGCAGCCAAGGTACGAGCGGGGGCTACGAGCAGTACTTC. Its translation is CASSQGTSGGYEQYF.

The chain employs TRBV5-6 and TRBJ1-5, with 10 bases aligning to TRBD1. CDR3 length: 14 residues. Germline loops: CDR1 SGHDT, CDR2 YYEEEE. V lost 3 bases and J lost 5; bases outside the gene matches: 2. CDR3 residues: CASSSTGGDQPQHF. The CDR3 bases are TGTGCCAGCAGCTCGACAGGGGGCGATCAGCCCCAGCATTTT.

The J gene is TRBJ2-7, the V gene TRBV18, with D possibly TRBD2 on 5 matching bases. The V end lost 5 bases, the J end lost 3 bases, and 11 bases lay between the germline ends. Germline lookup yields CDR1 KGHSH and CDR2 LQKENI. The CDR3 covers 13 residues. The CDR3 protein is CASSAGVGYEQYF. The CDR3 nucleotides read TGTGCCAGCTCAGCGGGCGTTGGCTACGAGCAGTACTTC.

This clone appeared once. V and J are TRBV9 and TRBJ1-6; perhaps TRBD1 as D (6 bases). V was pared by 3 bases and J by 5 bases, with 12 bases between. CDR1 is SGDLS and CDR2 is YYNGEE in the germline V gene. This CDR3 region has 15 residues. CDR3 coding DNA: TGTGCCAGCAGCGCCAGGGGTGGAGATAATTCACCCCTCCACTTT. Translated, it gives CASSARGGDNSPLHF.

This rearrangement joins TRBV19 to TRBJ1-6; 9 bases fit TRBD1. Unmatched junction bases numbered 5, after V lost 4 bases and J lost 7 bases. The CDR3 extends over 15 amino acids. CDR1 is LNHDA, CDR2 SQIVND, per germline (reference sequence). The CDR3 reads CASSTGQGLNSPLHF. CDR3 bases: TGTGCCAGTAGTACGGGACAGGGTTTAAATTCACCCCTCCACTTT.

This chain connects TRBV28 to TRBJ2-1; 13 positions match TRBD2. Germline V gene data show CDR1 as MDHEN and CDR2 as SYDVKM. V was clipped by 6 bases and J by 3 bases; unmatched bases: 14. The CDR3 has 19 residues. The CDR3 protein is CASSLSGLAGETNYNEQFF. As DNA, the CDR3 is TGTGCCAGCAGCCTTTCCGGACTAGCGGGAGAAACAAACTACAATGAGCAGTTCTTC. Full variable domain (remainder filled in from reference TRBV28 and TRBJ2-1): DVKVTQSSRYLVKRTGEKVFLECVQDMDHENMFWYRQDPGLGLRLIYFSYDVKMKEKGDIPEGYSVSREKKERFSLILESASTNQTSMYLCASSLSGLAGETNYNEQFFGPGTRLTVL.

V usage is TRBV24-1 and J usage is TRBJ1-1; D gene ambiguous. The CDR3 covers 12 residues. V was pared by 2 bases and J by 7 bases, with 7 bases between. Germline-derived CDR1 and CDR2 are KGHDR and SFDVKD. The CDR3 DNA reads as TGTGCCACCAGTGATTGGAGGAGTGAAGCTTTCTTT. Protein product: CATSDWRSEAFF.

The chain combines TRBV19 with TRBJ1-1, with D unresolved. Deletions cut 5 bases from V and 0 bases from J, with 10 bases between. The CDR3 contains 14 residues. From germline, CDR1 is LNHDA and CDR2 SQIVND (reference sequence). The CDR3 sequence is CASSSRRVNTEAFF. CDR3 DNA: TGTGCCAGTAGTTCGAGGCGGGTGAACACTGAAGCTTTCTTT.

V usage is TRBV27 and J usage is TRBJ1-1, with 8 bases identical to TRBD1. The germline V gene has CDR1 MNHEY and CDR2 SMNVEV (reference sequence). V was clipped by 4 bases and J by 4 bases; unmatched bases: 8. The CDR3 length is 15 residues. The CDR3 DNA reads TGTGCCAGCAGTTCAGAGACAGGGGTACTCACTGAAGCTTTCTTT. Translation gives CASSSETGVLTEAFF.

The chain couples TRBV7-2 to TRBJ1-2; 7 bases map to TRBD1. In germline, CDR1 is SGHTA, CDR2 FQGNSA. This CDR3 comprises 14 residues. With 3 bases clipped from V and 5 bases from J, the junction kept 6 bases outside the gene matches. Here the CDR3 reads CASSFETGAYGYTF. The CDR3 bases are TGTGCCAGCAGCTTTGAAACAGGGGCTTATGGCTACACCTTC.

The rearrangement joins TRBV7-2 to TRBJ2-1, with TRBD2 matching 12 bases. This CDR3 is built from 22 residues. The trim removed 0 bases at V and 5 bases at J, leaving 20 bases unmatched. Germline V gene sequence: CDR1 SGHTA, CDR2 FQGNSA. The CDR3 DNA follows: TGTGCCAGCAGCTTAGCTCCTACAGGGACCCTTACTAGCGGGGGGTCCCACAATGAGCAGTTCTTC. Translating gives CASSLAPTGTLTSGGSHNEQFF. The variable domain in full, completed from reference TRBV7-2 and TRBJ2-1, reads GAGVSQSPSNKVTEKGKDVELRCDPISGHTALYWYRQSLGQGLEFLIYFQGNSAPDKSGLPSDRFSAERTGGSVSTLTIQRTQQEDSAVYLCASSLAPTGTLTSGGSHNEQFFGPGTRLTVL.

Here the CDR3 DNA reads TGTGCCAGCAGCTTAGAAGGAGCAGCCCTATCCTACGAGCAGTACTTC. Translation gives CASSLEGAALSYEQYF. This sequence joins TRBV11-2 and TRBJ2-7; D remains unclear. The CDR3 loop spans 16 amino acids. Trimming left V 0 bases short and J 1 base short, with 13 bases between. CDR1 is SGHAT and CDR2 is FQNNGV in the germline V gene.

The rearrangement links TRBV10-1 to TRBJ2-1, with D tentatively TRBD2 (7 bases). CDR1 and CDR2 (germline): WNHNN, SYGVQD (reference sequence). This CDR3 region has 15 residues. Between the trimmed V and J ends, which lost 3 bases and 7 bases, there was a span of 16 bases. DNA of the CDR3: TGCGCCAGCAGTGAACAGGGAGGGTTGAGGAATGAGCAGTTCTTC. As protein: CASSEQGGLRNEQFF.